These 7 T cell receptor beta chains share one sample of origin, sequenced in a study of blood T cells in healthy people across ages (dated by TCRdb to 2014 to 2015). Library preparation used 5' RACE. TCRdb records Illumina HiSeq 2500 as the sequencer. A second PCR of about 7 to 12 cycles was performed with a sample-barcoded 5' primer and a J-beta primer mix. TCRdb reprocessed the public reads (quality trimming at Q25 with fastp, clone calling with MiXCR) and kept in-frame beta chains. A single entry per CDR3 protein holds the most common genes and DNA from its merged rows. For this sample the table gives around 710,000 distinct CDR3 sequences, of which about 40% were detected only once. More than 20% of the sample is held by the ten biggest clonotypes. Sequenced: blood. These receptors were taken from a woman aged 55-69 years in good health.

This clonotype was counted between two and nine times. The chain has TRBV27 and TRBJ2-7, with 7 positions matching TRBD1. This CDR3 comprises 12 residues. CDR1 is MNHEY, CDR2 SMNVEV, per germline (reference sequence). Losses at the gene ends were 5 bases for V and 4 bases for J; bases not matched to a gene: 2. CDR3 loop: CASSNRGYEQYF. The CDR3 DNA follows: TGTGCCAGCAGTAACAGGGGTTACGAGCAGTACTTC.

This chain joins TRBV18 and TRBJ2-2; no clear D. CDR3 length equals 14 residues. Trimming removed 3 bases from V and 4 bases from J, with 9 bases in between. In germline, CDR1 is KGHSH, CDR2 LQKENI. CDR3 loop: CASSPPSSTGELFF. CDR3 sequence (DNA): TGTGCCAGCTCACCTCCTTCCTCCACCGGGGAGCTGTTTTTT.

In the case of this clonotype: This may stem from a read error, because a much larger clone lies one nucleotide away. The V call is TRBV11-2, the J call TRBJ2-1, with TRBD1 identical over 10 bases. This CDR3 spans 17 amino acids. Germline V CDR1 and CDR2: SGHAT, FQNNGV. V gave up 5 bases and J gave up 10 bases; unmatched junction bases: 17. CDR3 protein: CASSRTGTGVPTYEQFF. CDR3 bases: TGTGCCAGCAGCCGGACCGGGACAGGGGTACCTACCTACGAGCAGTTCTTC.

This clonotype turned up a few times. V is TRBV11-2 and J is TRBJ1-2; D uncertain. Trimming took 2 bases from V and 0 from J, leaving 7 bases between them. Per the germline V gene, CDR1 is SGHAT and CDR2 is FQNNGV. The CDR3 runs 14 residues. Here the CDR3 DNA reads TGTGCCAGCAGCTTAACACCCTCTAACTATGGCTACACCTTC. This sequence encodes CASSLTPSNYGYTF.

This clonotype showed up just a few times. The gene calls are TRBV6-2 or TRBV6-3 and TRBJ1-2, with TRBD1 identical over 8 bases. With 5 bases clipped from V and 6 bases from J, the junction kept 5 bases outside the gene matches. Germline V CDR1 and CDR2: MNHEY, SVGEGT. This CDR3 region has 13 residues. The CDR3 region is CASSPRGLDGYTF. The DNA of the CDR3 is TGTGCCAGCAGTCCCAGGGGGCTTGATGGCTACACCTTC.

A few counts support this clonotype. The gene calls are TRBV30 and TRBJ2-4; D gene uncertain. Near its end, the DNA agrees better with TRBJ2-7, so the J call may be wrong. This CDR3 comprises 15 residues. Germline-derived CDR1 and CDR2 are GTSNPN and SVGIG (reference sequence). The CDR3 region is CAWRSPGSQSNEQYF. DNA for the CDR3: TGTGCCTGGAGATCCCCTGGGTCCCAGTCGAACGAGCAGTACTTC.

This clonotype was counted a single time. V is TRBV7-8 and J is TRBJ2-5, with 7 nucleotides matching TRBD1. The junction had 8 bases not matched to a gene; V was cut back by 5 bases and J by 2 bases. CDR1 and CDR2 from the germline V gene are SGHVS and FQNEAQ. The CDR3 loop spans 15 amino acids. The CDR3 here is CASSTRTGRQETQYF. CDR3 sequence (DNA): TGTGCCAGCAGCACTCGGACAGGAAGACAAGAGACCCAGTACTTC. Variable domain in full (rest from reference TRBV7-8 and TRBJ2-5): GAGVSQSPRYKVAKRGQDVALRCDPISGHVSLFWYQQALGQGPEFLTYFQNEAQLDKSGLPSDRFFAERPEGSVSTLKIQRTQQEDSAVYLCASSTRTGRQETQYFGPGTRLLVL.